The clone carrying this T cell receptor beta chain was found many times. Using RNA transcripts as the source, TCR beta CDR3 regions were amplified. HTBI primers drove first-round RT-PCR of the TCR CDR3. TCRdb passed the multiplex PCR reads through MiXCR, listing each CDR3 protein once. The table lists under 350,000 distinct CDR3 sequences, about 13% of them singletons, with 34% in the top ten. This specimen belongs to a study of T cells in Graves' hyperthyroidism and ophthalmopathy. This CDR3 region has 15 residues. Looked up from germline, CDR1 is MNHEY and CDR2 is SMNVEV (reference sequence). The germline V and J ends were trimmed by 3 bases and 9 bases, with 15 bases remaining between them.

The sequence came from a woman aged 35 to 49 with Graves' ophthalmopathy. The chain is built from TRBV27 and TRBJ1-6; D is undetermined. Sequencing was done on a sample of blood. Written as DNA, the CDR3 is TGTGCCAGCAGTTTCGGCGCCAAACTCAGTTCACCCCTCCACTTT. It yields the protein CASSFGAKLSSPLHF.